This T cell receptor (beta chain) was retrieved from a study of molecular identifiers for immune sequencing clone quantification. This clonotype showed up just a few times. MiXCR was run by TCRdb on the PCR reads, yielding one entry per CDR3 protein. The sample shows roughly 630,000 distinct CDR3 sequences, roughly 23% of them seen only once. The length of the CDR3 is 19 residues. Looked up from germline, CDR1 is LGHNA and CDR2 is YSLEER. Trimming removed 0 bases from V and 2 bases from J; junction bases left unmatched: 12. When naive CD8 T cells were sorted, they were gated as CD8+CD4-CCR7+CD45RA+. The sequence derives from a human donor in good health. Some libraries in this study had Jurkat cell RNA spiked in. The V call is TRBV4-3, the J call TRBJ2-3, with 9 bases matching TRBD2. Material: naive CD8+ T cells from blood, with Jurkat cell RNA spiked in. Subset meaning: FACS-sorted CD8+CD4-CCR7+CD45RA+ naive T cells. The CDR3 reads CASSQDSSGRRTVTDTQYF. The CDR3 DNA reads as TGCGCCAGCAGCCAAGATTCGAGCGGGAGGCGAACCGTCACAGATACGCAGTATTTT.